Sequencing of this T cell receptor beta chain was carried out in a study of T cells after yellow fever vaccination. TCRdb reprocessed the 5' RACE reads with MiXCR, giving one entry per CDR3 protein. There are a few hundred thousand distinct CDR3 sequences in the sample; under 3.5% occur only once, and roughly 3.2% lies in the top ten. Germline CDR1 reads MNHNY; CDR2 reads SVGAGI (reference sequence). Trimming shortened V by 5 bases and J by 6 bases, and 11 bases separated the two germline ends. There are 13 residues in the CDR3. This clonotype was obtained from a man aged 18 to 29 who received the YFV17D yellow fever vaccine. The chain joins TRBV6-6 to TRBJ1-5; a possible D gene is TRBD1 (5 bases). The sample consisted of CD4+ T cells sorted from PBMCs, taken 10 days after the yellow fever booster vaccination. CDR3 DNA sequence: TGTGCCAGCAGTCAAGCGGGGGTTCAGCCCCAGCATTTT. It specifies CASSQAGVQPQHF.